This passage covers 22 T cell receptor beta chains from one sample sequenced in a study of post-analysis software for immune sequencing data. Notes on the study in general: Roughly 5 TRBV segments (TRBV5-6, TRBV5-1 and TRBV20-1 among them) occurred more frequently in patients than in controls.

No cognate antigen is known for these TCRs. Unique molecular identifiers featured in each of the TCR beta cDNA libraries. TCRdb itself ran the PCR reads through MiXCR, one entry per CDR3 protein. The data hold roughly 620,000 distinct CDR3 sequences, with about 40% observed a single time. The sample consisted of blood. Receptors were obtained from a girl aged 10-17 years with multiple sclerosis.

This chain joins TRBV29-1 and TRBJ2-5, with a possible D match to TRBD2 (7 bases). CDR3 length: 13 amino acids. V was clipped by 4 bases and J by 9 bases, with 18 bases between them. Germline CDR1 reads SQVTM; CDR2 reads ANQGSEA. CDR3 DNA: TGCAGCGTTGTGGAGGGGGGGCCTTCGCCCCAGTACTTC. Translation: CSVVEGGPSPQYF.

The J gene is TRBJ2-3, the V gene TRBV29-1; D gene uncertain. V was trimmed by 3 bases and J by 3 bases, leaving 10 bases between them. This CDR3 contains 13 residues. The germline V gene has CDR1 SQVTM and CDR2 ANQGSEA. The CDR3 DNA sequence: TGCAGCGTTGAGTCGCCCGGTACAGATACGCAGTATTTT. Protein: CSVESPGTDTQYF.

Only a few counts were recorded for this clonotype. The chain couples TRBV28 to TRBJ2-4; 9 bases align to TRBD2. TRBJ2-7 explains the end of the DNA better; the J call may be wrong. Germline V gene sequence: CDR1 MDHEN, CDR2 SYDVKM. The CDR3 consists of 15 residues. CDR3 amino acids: CASSLSAGGRSEQYF. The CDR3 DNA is TGTGCCAGCAGTTTATCGGCGGGGGGGCGGTCCGAGCAGTACTTC.

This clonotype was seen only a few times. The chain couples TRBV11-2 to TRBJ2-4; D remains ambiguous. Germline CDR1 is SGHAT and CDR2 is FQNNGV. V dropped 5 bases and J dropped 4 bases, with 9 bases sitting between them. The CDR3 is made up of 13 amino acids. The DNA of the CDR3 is TGTGCCAGCAGCCTCGACGGGAAAAACATTCAGTACTTC. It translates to CASSLDGKNIQYF.

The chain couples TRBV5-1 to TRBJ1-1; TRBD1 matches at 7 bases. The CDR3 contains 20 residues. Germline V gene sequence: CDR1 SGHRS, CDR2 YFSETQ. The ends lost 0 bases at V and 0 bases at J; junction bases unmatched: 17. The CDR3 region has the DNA TGCGCCAGCAGCTTGGGACCTCCGGGACAGCTCTCACTCATGAACACTGAAGCTTTCTTT. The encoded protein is CASSLGPPGQLSLMNTEAFF.

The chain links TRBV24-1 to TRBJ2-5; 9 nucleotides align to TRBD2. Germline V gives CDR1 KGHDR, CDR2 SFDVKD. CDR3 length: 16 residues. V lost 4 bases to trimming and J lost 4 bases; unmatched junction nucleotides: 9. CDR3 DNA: TGTGCCACCAGTGACGGAACCGGGACTAGCTTAGAGACCCAGTACTTC. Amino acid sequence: CATSDGTGTSLETQYF.

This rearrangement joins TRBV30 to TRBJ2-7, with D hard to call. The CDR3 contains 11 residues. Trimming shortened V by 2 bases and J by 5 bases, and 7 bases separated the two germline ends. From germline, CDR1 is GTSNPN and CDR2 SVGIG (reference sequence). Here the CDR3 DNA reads TGTGCCTGGAGTCCCGCCAACGAGCAGTACTTC. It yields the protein CAWSPANEQYF.

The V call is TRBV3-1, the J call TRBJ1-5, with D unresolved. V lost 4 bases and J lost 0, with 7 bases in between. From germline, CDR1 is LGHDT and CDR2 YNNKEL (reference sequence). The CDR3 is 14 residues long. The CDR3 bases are TGTGCCAGCAGCCGATTAAATAGCAATCAGCCCCAGCATTTT. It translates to CASSRLNSNQPQHF.

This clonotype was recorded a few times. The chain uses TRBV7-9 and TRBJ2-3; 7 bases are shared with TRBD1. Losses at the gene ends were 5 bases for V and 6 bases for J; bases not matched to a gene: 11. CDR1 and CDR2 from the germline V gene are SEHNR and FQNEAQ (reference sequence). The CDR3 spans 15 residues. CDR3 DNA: TGTGCCAGCAGCCCACAGGGGTTCCTTTTGGATACGCAGTATTTT. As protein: CASSPQGFLLDTQYF.

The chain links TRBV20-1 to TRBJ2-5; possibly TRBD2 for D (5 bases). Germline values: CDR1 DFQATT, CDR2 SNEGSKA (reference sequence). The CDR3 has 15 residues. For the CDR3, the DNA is TGCACCGGGCGGGTCGCGGGCAAGGGACAAGAGACCCAGTACTTC. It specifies CTGRVAGKGQETQYF.

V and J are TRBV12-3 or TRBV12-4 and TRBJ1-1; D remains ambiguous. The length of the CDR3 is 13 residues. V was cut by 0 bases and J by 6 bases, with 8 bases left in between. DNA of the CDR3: TGTGCCAGCAGTTTAGCGCCAGCTCCTGAAGCTTTCTTT. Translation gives CASSLAPAPEAFF.

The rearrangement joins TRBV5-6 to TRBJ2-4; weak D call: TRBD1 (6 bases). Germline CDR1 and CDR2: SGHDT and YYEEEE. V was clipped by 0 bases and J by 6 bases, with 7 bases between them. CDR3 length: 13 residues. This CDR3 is CASSLADRNIQYF. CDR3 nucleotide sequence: TGTGCCAGCAGCTTGGCGGACAGAAACATTCAGTACTTC. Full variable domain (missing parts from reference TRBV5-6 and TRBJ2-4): DAGVTQSPTHLIKTRGQQVTLRCSPKSGHDTVSWYQQALGQGPQFIFQYYEEEERQRGNFPDRFSGHQFPNYSSELNVNALLLGDSALYLCASSLADRNIQYFGAGTRLSVL.

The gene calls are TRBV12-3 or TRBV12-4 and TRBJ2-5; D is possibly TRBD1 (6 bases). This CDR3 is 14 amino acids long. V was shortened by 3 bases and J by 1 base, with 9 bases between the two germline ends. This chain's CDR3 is CASSFGQTQETQYF. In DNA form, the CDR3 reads TGTGCCAGCAGTTTCGGACAGACCCAAGAGACCCAGTACTTC.

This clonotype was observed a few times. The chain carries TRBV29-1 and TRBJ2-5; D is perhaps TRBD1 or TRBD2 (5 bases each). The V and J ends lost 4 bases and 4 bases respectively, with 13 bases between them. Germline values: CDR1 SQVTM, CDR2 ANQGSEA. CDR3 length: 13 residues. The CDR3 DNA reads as TGCAGCGTTGGAGGGGCGAGAGGAGAGACCCAGTACTTC. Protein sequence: CSVGGARGETQYF.

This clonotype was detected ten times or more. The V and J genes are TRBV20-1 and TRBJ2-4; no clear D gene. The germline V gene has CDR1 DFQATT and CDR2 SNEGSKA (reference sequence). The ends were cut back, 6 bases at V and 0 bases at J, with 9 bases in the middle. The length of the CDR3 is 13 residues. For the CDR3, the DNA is TGCAGTGCCCCAATATTAGCCAAAAACATTCAGTACTTC. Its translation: CSAPILAKNIQYF.

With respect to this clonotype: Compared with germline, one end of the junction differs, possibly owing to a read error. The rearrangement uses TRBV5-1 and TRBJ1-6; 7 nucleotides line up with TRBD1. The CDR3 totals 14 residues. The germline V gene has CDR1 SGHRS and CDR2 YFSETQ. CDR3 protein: CASTEGQLNSSLHF. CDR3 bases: TGCGCCAGCACAGAGGGACAGTTAAATTCATCCCTCCACTTT.

CDR3 sequence reads: CASRMLPLPYNEQFF. CDR3 DNA sequence: TGTGCCAGCAGAATGCTCCCCCTCCCTTACAATGAGCAGTTCTTC. J is TRBJ2-1 and V is TRBV5-5; no reliable D call. V was shortened by 5 bases and J by 4 bases, with 16 bases between the two germline ends. Germline V gene sequence: CDR1 SGHKS, CDR2 YYEKEE (reference sequence). The CDR3 extends over 15 amino acids.

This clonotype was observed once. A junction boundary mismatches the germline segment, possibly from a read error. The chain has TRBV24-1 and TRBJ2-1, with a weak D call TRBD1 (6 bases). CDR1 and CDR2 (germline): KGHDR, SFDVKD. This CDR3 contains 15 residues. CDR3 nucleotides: TGTGCCACTAGTGATTCGTGGGGGCAGACTAATGAGCAGTTCTTC. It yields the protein CATSDSWGQTNEQFF.

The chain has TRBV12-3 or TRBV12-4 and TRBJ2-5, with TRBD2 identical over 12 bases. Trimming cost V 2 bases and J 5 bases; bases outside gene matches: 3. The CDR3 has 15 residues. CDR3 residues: CASSLLAGGLETQYF. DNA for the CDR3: TGTGCCAGCAGTTTACTAGCGGGAGGGCTCGAGACCCAGTACTTC.

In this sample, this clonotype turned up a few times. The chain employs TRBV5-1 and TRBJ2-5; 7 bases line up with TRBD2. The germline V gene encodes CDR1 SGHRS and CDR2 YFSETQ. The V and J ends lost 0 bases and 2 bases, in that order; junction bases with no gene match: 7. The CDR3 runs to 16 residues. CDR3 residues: CASSLAPLAPQETQYF. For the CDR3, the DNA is TGCGCCAGCAGCTTGGCCCCACTAGCGCCTCAAGAGACCCAGTACTTC.

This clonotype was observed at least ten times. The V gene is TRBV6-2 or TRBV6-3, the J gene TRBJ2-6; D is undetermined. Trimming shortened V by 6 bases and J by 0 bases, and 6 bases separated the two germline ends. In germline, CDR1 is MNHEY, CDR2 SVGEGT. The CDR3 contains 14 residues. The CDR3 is CASRGISGANVLTF. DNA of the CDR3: TGTGCCAGCAGGGGCATCTCTGGGGCCAACGTCCTGACTTTC.

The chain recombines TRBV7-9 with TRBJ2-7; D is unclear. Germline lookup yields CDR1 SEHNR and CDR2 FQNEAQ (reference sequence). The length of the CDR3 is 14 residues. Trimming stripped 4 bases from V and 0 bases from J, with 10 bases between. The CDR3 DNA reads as TGTGCCAGCAGCTCAAATTCGAACTCCTACGAGCAGTACTTC. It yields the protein CASSSNSNSYEQYF.